This is a list of T cell receptor beta chains from one sample in a study of blood T cell repertoires in COVID-19. Clones were sequenced by immunoSEQ multiplex PCR, and TCRdb holds only the in-frame ones, with some missing. This sample carries approximately 350,000 clones, approximately 90% of them seen once, and the ten largest clones take around 1%. Material: PBMCs or T cells enriched from blood (not recorded which). These receptors were collected from a man aged 18-30 years who had recovered from COVID-19. The CDR3 runs from the conserved cysteine through the conserved F or W. A D gene is named only where the DNA matches it firmly. Clone size is given for some rows only: seen once, a few or many times, or a class if the clone is expanded.

NA	TRBV27	11	NA	TRBJ1-5	CASRLRQPQHF	TGTGCCAGCCGTCTAAGACAGCCCCAGCATTTT
NA	TRBV28	17	TRBD2	TRBJ2-1	CASSITPGLAGINEQFF	TGTGCCAGCAGTATCACGCCGGGACTAGCGGGAATCAATGAGCAGTTCTTC
NA	TRBV6-5	15	TRBD2	TRBJ2-1	CASDSGSSSYNEQFF	TGTGCCAGCGATAGCGGGTCGAGCTCCTACAATGAGCAGTTCTTC
NA	TRBV23-1	16	TRBD2	TRBJ2-3	CASSQRLAGRTDTQYF	TGCGCCAGCAGTCAACGACTAGCGGGACGGACAGATACGCAGTATTTT
NA	TRBV18	13	NA	TRBJ1-1	CASSDQVNTEAFF	TGTGCCAGCTCAGATCAGGTGAACACTGAAGCTTTCTTT
NA	TRBV13	16	TRBD1	TRBJ1-1	CASSPRLWTGNTEAFF	TGTGCCAGCAGCCCTCGACTTTGGACAGGAAACACTGAAGCTTTCTTT
NA	TRBV6-5	13	NA	TRBJ1-3	CASKTISGNTIYF	TGTGCCAGCAAAACAATCTCTGGAAACACCATATATTTT
NA	TRBV7-5	16	NA	TRBJ1-6	CVRSASGTPHNSPLHF	TGTGTCAGAAGCGCGTCCGGGACACCTCATAATTCACCCCTCCACTTT
NA	TRBV2	15	NA	TRBJ1-5	CASSPAGRVSQPQHF	TGTGCCAGCAGCCCGGCCGGGAGGGTGTCTCAGCCCCAGCATTTT
NA	TRBV15	14	TRBD1	TRBJ1-1	CATSRARQGSEAFF	TGTGCCACCAGCAGAGCTAGACAGGGGAGTGAAGCTTTCTTT
NA	TRBV6-2/TRBV6-3	19	TRBD2	TRBJ2-7	CASSYPGPGLAGHSYEQYF	TGTGCCAGCAGTTACCCGGGCCCTGGTCTAGCGGGACACTCCTACGAGCAGTACTTC
NA	TRBV5-1	14	TRBD1	TRBJ1-5	CASSLGQGYQPQHF	TGCGCCAGCAGCTTAGGACAGGGGTATCAGCCCCAGCATTTT
once	TRBV28	14	TRBD1	TRBJ2-1	CASTINPGQGRQFF	TGTGCCAGCACCATTAACCCTGGACAGGGAAGGCAGTTCTTC
NA	TRBV5-6	16	TRBD1	TRBJ1-1	CASSFGTGGMGTEAFF	TGTGCCAGCAGCTTCGGGACAGGGGGCATGGGAACTGAAGCTTTCTTT
NA	TRBV18	14	NA	TRBJ1-4	CASSPRRENEKLFF	TGTGCCAGCTCACCAAGGCGGGAGAATGAAAAACTGTTTTTT
NA	TRBV20-1	10	NA	TRBJ2-5	CSARLETQYF	TGCAGTGCTAGACTGGAGACCCAGTACTTC
few	TRBV19	11	TRBD1	TRBJ1-2	CAPTGEGGYTF	TGTGCTCCGACAGGGGAGGGGGGCTACACCTTC
NA	TRBV27	19	TRBD2	TRBJ2-1	CASSPRGSGRVLGYNEQFF	TGTGCCAGCAGTCCTCGGGGTAGCGGGAGGGTATTAGGCTACAATGAGCAGTTCTTC
NA	TRBV2	13	NA	TRBJ2-6	CASSLSGANVLTF	TGTGCCAGCAGTCTATCTGGGGCCAACGTCCTGACTTTC
few	TRBV15	15	NA	TRBJ1-3	CATSRDSPSGNTIYF	TGTGCCACCAGCAGAGATTCCCCATCTGGAAACACCATATATTTT
NA	TRBV7-9	16	TRBD1	TRBJ2-2	CASSLATGGLYGELFF	TGTGCCAGCAGCTTAGCGACAGGGGGCCTCTACGGGGAGCTGTTTTTT
NA	TRBV7-6	14	NA	TRBJ1-4	CASSLGFSGEKLFF	TGTGCCAGCAGCTTAGGATTTTCGGGTGAAAAACTGTTTTTT
NA	TRBV18	14	NA	TRBJ1-2	CASSPQQDAYGYTF	TGTGCCAGCTCACCGCAACAGGACGCCTATGGCTACACCTTC
NA	TRBV27	13	NA	TRBJ2-7	CASSLWAGYEQYF	TGTGCCAGCAGTTTATGGGCAGGCTACGAGCAGTACTTC
NA	TRBV12-5	13	NA	TRBJ1-2	CASSLGGNYGYTF	TGTGCTAGTTCCCTGGGGGGTAACTATGGCTACACCTTC
NA	TRBV10-3	18	TRBD2	TRBJ2-6	CAISPSGGDVGGANVLTF	TGTGCCATCAGCCCTAGCGGGGGTGATGTTGGTGGGGCCAACGTCCTGACTTTC
NA	TRBV7-9	15	TRBD1	TRBJ1-1	CASSSRQGTYTEAFF	TGTGCCAGCAGCTCCCGACAGGGGACTTACACTGAAGCTTTCTTT
NA	TRBV28	15	NA	TRBJ2-1	CASSLGGNKGNEQFF	TGTGCCAGCAGTTTAGGAGGGAATAAGGGGAATGAGCAGTTCTTC
once	TRBV2	14	TRBD1	TRBJ1-2	CASSWDRGRYGYTF	TGTGCCAGCAGTTGGGACAGGGGGCGGTATGGCTACACCTTC
NA	TRBV7-7	15	TRBD2	TRBJ2-2	CAAPIGTRGYGELFF	TGTGCCGCCCCCATTGGGACTAGGGGCTATGGGGAGCTGTTTTTT
NA	TRBV10-3	13	NA	TRBJ1-1	CAVSTGPNTEAFF	TGTGCCGTTTCCACAGGGCCGAACACTGAAGCTTTCTTT
NA	TRBV2	14	TRBD1	TRBJ1-2	CASSEGQGWYGYTF	TGTGCCAGCAGTGAAGGACAGGGTTGGTATGGCTACACCTTC
NA	TRBV27	13	NA	TRBJ1-1	CASRPQGLTEAFF	TGTGCCAGCAGGCCGCAGGGCTTAACTGAAGCTTTCTTT
NA	TRBV5-4	16	NA	TRBJ1-1	CASSFWRRSVNTEAFF	TGTGCCAGCAGCTTTTGGCGGCGTAGTGTGAACACTGAAGCTTTCTTT
NA	TRBV6-4	13	NA	TRBJ1-1	CASSDSPGSVAFF	TGTGCCAGCAGTGACTCGCCGGGGTCGGTAGCTTTCTTT
NA	TRBV19	18	NA	TRBJ1-5	CASSIDRSGGRINQPQHF	TGTGCCAGTAGTATAGATCGAAGCGGGGGACGGATCAATCAGCCCCAGCATTTT
few	TRBV19	18	NA	TRBJ1-1	CASSSPSYFGSENTEAFF	TGTGCCAGTAGTTCCCCCTCATATTTTGGTAGTGAAAACACTGAAGCTTTCTTT
NA	TRBV18	13	TRBD1	TRBJ2-2	CASSRQGSGELFF	TGTGCCAGCTCACGACAGGGGTCCGGGGAGCTGTTTTTT
NA	TRBV2	19	NA	TRBJ1-5	CASSHPTGQGGIGNQPQHF	TGTGCCAGCAGCCACCCGACCGGGCAGGGAGGTATCGGCAATCAGCCCCAGCATTTT
NA	TRBV19	13	NA	TRBJ2-2	CASSIGPTGELFF	TGTGCCAGTAGTATAGGGCCTACCGGGGAGCTGTTTTTT
NA	TRBV6-5	13	NA	TRBJ1-5	CASGGSSNQPQHF	TGTGCCAGCGGGGGCTCTAGCAATCAGCCCCAGCATTTT
NA	TRBV28	13	TRBD1	TRBJ2-1	CASMTGMVSEQFF	TGTGCCAGTATGACAGGGATGGTGAGTGAGCAGTTCTTC
NA	TRBV19	17	NA	TRBJ1-1	CASSIRRQRPSGTEAFF	TGTGCCAGTAGTATCCGTCGACAGAGGCCTTCCGGAACTGAAGCTTTCTTT
NA	TRBV5-1	15	TRBD2	TRBJ2-7	CASSPGGQATYEQYF	TGCGCCAGCAGCCCGGGGGGGCAGGCCACCTACGAGCAGTACTTC
NA	TRBV29-1	13	TRBD1	TRBJ1-2	CSVGFSGGDGYTF	TGCAGCGTTGGGTTTTCAGGGGGTGATGGCTACACCTTC
NA	TRBV2	16	TRBD2	TRBJ2-5	CASSPGTSGTGETQYF	TGTGCCAGCAGTCCCGGGACTAGCGGGACCGGAGAGACCCAGTACTTC
few	TRBV18	12	NA	TRBJ2-7	CASSGRGDEQYF	TGTGCCAGCTCAGGGAGGGGGGACGAGCAGTACTTC
once	TRBV28	13	TRBD1	TRBJ1-1	CASRGTVNTEAFF	TGTGCCAGCAGGGGGACAGTGAACACTGAAGCTTTCTTT
once	TRBV12-3/TRBV12-4	12	NA	TRBJ1-3	CASSILGNTIYF	TGTGCCAGCAGCATACTGGGAAACACCATATATTTT
NA	TRBV25-1	15	TRBD2	TRBJ2-1	CASSDYGTRDNEQFF	TGTGCCAGCAGTGATTATGGGACTAGGGACAATGAGCAGTTCTTC
NA	TRBV5-5	16	NA	TRBJ1-4	CASSQGGGTTNEKLFF	TGTGCCAGCAGCCAAGGGGGGGGAACAACTAATGAAAAACTGTTTTTT
NA	TRBV7-3	13	NA	TRBJ2-5	CASSLAIRETQYF	TGTGCCAGCAGCCTAGCGATTAGGGAGACCCAGTACTTC
NA	TRBV20-1	14	NA	TRBJ2-1	CSASYSGYYNEQFF	TGCAGTGCTAGTTACAGCGGTTATTACAATGAGCAGTTCTTC
NA	TRBV16	15	TRBD1	TRBJ1-2	CASGLITGVTYGYTF	TGTGCCAGCGGGCTGATAACAGGGGTTACCTATGGCTACACCTTC
NA	TRBV6-5	15	NA	TRBJ1-1	CASIHTGGAGTEAFF	TGTGCCAGCATTCATACGGGGGGTGCAGGCACTGAAGCTTTCTTT
once	TRBV30	14	NA	TRBJ1-6	CAWSSQGPASPLHF	TGTGCCTGGAGTAGCCAGGGGCCGGCTTCACCCCTCCACTTT
NA	TRBV5-6	13	NA	TRBJ1-2	CASSLTGSGDYTF	TGTGCCAGCAGCTTGACAGGGTCCGGGGACTACACCTTC